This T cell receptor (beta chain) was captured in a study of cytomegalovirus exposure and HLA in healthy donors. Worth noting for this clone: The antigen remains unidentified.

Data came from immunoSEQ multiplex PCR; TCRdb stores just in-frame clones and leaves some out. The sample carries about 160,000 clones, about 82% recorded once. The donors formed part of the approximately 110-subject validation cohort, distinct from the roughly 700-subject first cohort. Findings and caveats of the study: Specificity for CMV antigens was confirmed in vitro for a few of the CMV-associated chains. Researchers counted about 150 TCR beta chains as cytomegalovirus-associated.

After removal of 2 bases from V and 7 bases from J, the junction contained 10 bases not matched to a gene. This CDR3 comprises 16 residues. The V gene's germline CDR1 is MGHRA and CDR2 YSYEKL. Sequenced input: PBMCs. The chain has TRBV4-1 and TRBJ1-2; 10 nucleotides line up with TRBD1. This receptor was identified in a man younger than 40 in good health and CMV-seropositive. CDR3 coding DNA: TGCGCCAGCAGCCAACCGTTTGGACAGGGGGGCGCTGGCTACACCTTC. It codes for CASSQPFGQGGAGYTF.